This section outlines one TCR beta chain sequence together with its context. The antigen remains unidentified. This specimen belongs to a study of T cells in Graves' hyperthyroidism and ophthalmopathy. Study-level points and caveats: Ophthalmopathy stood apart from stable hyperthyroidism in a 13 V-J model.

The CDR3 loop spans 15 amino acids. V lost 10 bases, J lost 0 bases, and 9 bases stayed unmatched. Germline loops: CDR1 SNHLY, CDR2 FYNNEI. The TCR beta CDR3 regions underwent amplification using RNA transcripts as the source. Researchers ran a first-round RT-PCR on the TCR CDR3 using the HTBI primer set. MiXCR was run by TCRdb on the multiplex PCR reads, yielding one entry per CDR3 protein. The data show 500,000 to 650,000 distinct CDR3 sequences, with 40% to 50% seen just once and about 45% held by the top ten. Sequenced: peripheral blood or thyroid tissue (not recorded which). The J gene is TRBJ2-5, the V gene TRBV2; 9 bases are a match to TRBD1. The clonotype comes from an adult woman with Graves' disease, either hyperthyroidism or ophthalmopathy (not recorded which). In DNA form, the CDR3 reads TGTGCCACCCCGGCGGGACAGGGATACCAAGAGACCCAGTACTTC. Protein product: CATPAGQGYQETQYF.